The T cell receptor beta chain described here comes from a study of cytomegalovirus exposure and HLA in healthy donors. In the study overall: When 398 donors were genotyped, roughly 80% of them were found to fall in the Caucasian-associated ancestry cluster.

Amplification used 60 Vbeta primers and 13 Jbeta primers. Some clones are missing from TCRdb's copy, which holds only in-frame ones; the method was immunoSEQ multiplex PCR. The table for this sample gives around 160,000 clones. CDR3 length equals 15 residues. The ends were cut back, 4 bases at V and 0 bases at J, with 10 bases in the middle. Looked up from germline, CDR1 is LNHDA and CDR2 is SQIVND (reference sequence). The receptor was isolated from a woman aged 45-59 years in good health and CMV-seronegative. Material for sequencing was PBMCs. The chain carries TRBV19 and TRBJ1-3; D uncertain. CDR3 sequence (DNA): TGTGCCAGTAGTAGAACAGATTTCTCTGGAAACACCATATATTTT. It codes for CASSRTDFSGNTIYF.